This T cell receptor (beta chain) was documented in a study of blood T cell repertoires in COVID-19 (dated by TCRdb to the early 2020s). Regarding the complete study: Samples covering the acute and convalescent phases of COVID-19 were provided by collaborators in the United States, Italy and Spain. The repertoires were released in a freely available public database intended as a resource for research on the immune response to SARS-CoV-2. The samples were drawn from two sources: the first 160 participants of the ongoing ImmuneRACE study, and over 950 subjects contributed by 6 global collaborators. HLA class I and class II types, where available, came from metadata supplied by the sample provider rather than from assay-based typing. Subjects who had been exposed to COVID-19, were actively infected with it, or had recovered from it provided the deeply sampled blood TCRbeta repertoires that made up the dataset. Nearly every sample came with metadata listing a de-identified subject ID, COVID-19 status, age in years and sex. The material from the prospective study consisted of cDNA or gDNA derived from T cells, B-cell-depleted T cells, or PBMCs.

Including cysteine and phenylalanine, the CDR3 has 12 amino acids. CDR3 DNA is the only sequence kept; it has 36 bases, read in frame from the first base. For CDR1 and CDR2, the germline V gene lists MNHNS and SASEGT. V loses 2 bases, J loses 4 bases, and the germline ends lie 6 bases apart. Overall study results and their limits: The quantity of clinical and demographic metadata differed by source and by participant and was supplied without curation.

In the prospective study, participants were 18 to 89 years old, resided in about two dozen geographic areas of the United States, and were enrolled through a virtual design. In the prospective study, participants were assigned to cohorts based on the clinical history participants reported in a screening survey and a study questionnaire. Recovered participants in ImmuneRACE Cohort 3 were defined as having two consecutive negative NP/OP PCR tests, clearance from a healthcare professional, or resolution of symptoms. In the prospective study, whole blood, serum and a nasopharyngeal or oropharyngeal swab were collected from each participant by mobile phlebotomists. Over a roughly two-month period, participants in the prospective study had the option of providing additional blood draws and questionnaires. Before DNA extraction, blood samples from the prospective study were shipped at room temperature or frozen.

On this clone: Its antigen is not yet known. No per-base quality is available; no much larger clone lies one base away.

TCRbeta CDR3 regions were amplified from genomic DNA by means of the immunoSEQ Assay, a bias-controlled multiplex PCR. Processing in the source paper ran as follows. Within the assay, amplification of reference gene primers was used to estimate how many nucleated cells each sample contained. To quantify the absolute abundance of each unique TCRbeta CDR3 rearrangement, sequence reads were collapsed and filtered. Productive Simpson clonality was computed per sample as the square root of Simpson's diversity index over productive rearrangements. Sourced from immuneACCESS, this table was stored by TCRdb with only in-frame sequences that have V and J called. A share of the clones is absent; for the studies checked, an unresolved V gene accounts for under half, and the remainder has no known explanation. V, J and clone size reflect that table, while D and trimming were determined from the DNA. This sample lists about 370,000 clones; roughly nine tenths were detected once. The top ten hold about 1.7% of the sample.

Material for sequencing was PBMCs or T cells enriched from blood (not recorded which). This TCR came from a woman aged 25 to 39 who had recovered from COVID-19. The chain is assembled from TRBV6-1 and TRBJ2-7, with no D gene named confidently. Read as DNA, the sequence is TGTGCCAGCAGTGAACATCTATACGAGCAGTACTTC. This encodes CASSEHLYEQYF.